Below, 20 T cell receptor beta chains from the same sample are listed, as sequenced in a study of blood T cell repertoires in COVID-19. TCRdb keeps only in-frame clones here, not all; method: immunoSEQ multiplex PCR. The sample contains under 350,000 clones, approximately 86% of which appear only once. Sequenced: peripheral blood. These receptors all stem from a man between 65 and 79 years old with acute or convalescent COVID-19.

The genes are TRBV4-1 and TRBJ2-1; 9 bases fit TRBD2. Germline CDR1 MGHRA, CDR2 YSYEKL. With 5 bases clipped from V and 6 bases from J, the junction kept 20 bases outside the gene matches. The CDR3 is made up of 19 amino acids. The CDR3 DNA reads as TGCGCCAGCAGCTACCGGGACGCCCGGTCTAGCGGGGAATCCAATGAGCAGTTCTTC. Translating gives CASSYRDARSSGESNEQFF.

This clone has only one observation. The V call is TRBV5-4, the J call TRBJ1-3; D remains unclear. Trimming cost V 0 bases and J 4 bases, with 11 bases left between them. CDR1 is SGHNT, CDR2 YYREEE, per germline (reference sequence). CDR3 length: 15 amino acids. The CDR3 spells CASSLAGFEGNTIYF. CDR3 nucleotides: TGTGCCAGCAGCTTGGCAGGTTTCGAAGGAAACACCATATATTTT.

The gene calls are TRBV7-9 and TRBJ1-4; no firm D call. The CDR3 has 15 residues. Per germline, CDR1 SEHNR and CDR2 FQNEAQ (reference sequence). The V end was cut by 1 base, the J end by 7 bases, with 13 bases between. This CDR3 is CASSLGAPGVEKLFF. CDR3 coding DNA: TGTGCCAGCAGCTTAGGGGCCCCAGGCGTTGAAAAACTGTTTTTT.

This chain connects TRBV19 to TRBJ1-2; D might be TRBD1 (6 bases). The V end lost 6 bases, the J end lost 1 base, and 12 bases lay between the germline ends. Germline values: CDR1 LNHDA, CDR2 SQIVND (reference sequence). The CDR3 runs to 14 residues. The CDR3 region has the DNA TGTGCCAGTAGCTACGACAGGCTTAACTATGGCTACACCTTC. Protein: CASSYDRLNYGYTF. The full variable domain, its missing parts supplied by reference TRBV19 and TRBJ1-2, is DGGITQSPKYLFRKEGQNVTLSCEQNLNHDAMYWYRQDPGQGLRLIYYSQIVNDFQKGDIAEGYSVSREKKESFPLTVTSAQKNPTAFYLCASSYDRLNYGYTFGSGTRLTVV.

This clone was counted a few times. This sequence joins TRBV18 and TRBJ1-3; D uncertain. Deletions cut 8 bases from V and 2 bases from J, with 13 bases between. The germline gives CDR1 KGHSH, CDR2 LQKENI. The CDR3 is 14 residues long. The CDR3 region is CASADGRAGNTIYF. Here the CDR3 DNA reads TGTGCCAGCGCCGACGGGAGGGCTGGAAACACCATATATTTT.

The chain combines TRBV19 with TRBJ2-3, with 9 bases matching TRBD2. Germline CDR1 LNHDA, CDR2 SQIVND (reference sequence). With V trimmed by 7 bases and J by 1 base, 3 bases remained unmatched. The length of the CDR3 is 14 residues. The CDR3, as DNA: TGTGCCAGTACCCAGCGGGGGGGCACAGATACGCAGTATTTT. Translating gives CASTQRGGTDTQYF. The full variable domain, with the rest looked up from reference TRBV19 and TRBJ2-3, is DGGITQSPKYLFRKEGQNVTLSCEQNLNHDAMYWYRQDPGQGLRLIYYSQIVNDFQKGDIAEGYSVSREKKESFPLTVTSAQKNPTAFYLCASTQRGGTDTQYFGPGTRLTVL.

The chain couples TRBV7-2 to TRBJ1-5; TRBD1 might be the D (6 bases). The CDR3 is made up of 14 amino acids. The V gene lost 1 base and the J gene lost 4 bases, with 8 bases spanning the gap. Germline-derived CDR1 and CDR2 are SGHTA and FQGNSA. The CDR3 coding sequence is TGTGCCAGCAGCTTAGGGGGACATAATCAGCCCCAGCATTTT. Translation: CASSLGGHNQPQHF. Based on the CDR3 plus reference TRBV7-2 and TRBJ1-5, the full variable domain is GAGVSQSPSNKVTEKGKDVELRCDPISGHTALYWYRQSLGQGLEFLIYFQGNSAPDKSGLPSDRFSAERTGGSVSTLTIQRTQQEDSAVYLCASSLGGHNQPQHFGDGTRLSIL.

The rearrangement links TRBV4-3 to TRBJ2-1; D gene ambiguous. The CDR3 has 16 amino acids. V lost 2 bases and J 3 bases, leaving 14 bases between the germline ends. Germline V CDR1 and CDR2: LGHNA, YSLEER. CDR3 amino acids: CASSQSLLFNYNEQFF. CDR3 sequence (DNA): TGCGCCAGCAGCCAATCCTTACTCTTCAACTACAATGAGCAGTTCTTC.

The J gene is TRBJ2-1, the V gene TRBV7-9; 9 nucleotides match TRBD2. The CDR3 is made up of 15 amino acids. Trimming removed 6 bases from V and 6 bases from J; junction bases left unmatched: 9. CDR1 SEHNR and CDR2 FQNEAQ come from the germline V gene (reference sequence). DNA for the CDR3: TGTGCCAGCAGGACCGGGACTAGCCTAACCAATGAGCAGTTCTTC. It yields the protein CASRTGTSLTNEQFF.

The genes are TRBV4-3 and TRBJ1-6, with D possibly being TRBD1 (5 bases). With 1 base removed from V and 7 bases from J, the gap between germline ends came to 11 bases. The CDR3 totals 15 residues. From germline, CDR1 is LGHNA and CDR2 YSLEER. Here the CDR3 reads CASSQGGRTNSPLHF. The CDR3 DNA is TGCGCCAGCAGCCAAGGGGGGAGGACGAATTCACCCCTCCACTTT.

The chain couples TRBV7-2 to TRBJ2-3, with a weak D call TRBD1 (6 bases). Germline assignment: CDR1 SGHTA and CDR2 FQGNSA. The CDR3 is 15 residues long. V was cut by 3 bases and J by 2 bases, with 12 bases left in between. CDR3 residues: CASSFFGTHTDTQYF. CDR3 sequence (DNA): TGTGCCAGCAGCTTTTTCGGGACACACACAGATACGCAGTATTTT.

This clone was counted only a few times. The V call is TRBV11-3, the J call TRBJ2-7; TRBD1 is a possible D gene (6 bases). Deletions cut 0 bases from V and 6 bases from J, with 18 bases between. This CDR3 is 16 amino acids long. Germline loops: CDR1 SGHNT, CDR2 YENEEA. The CDR3 is CASSLEGTGTKSEQYF. In DNA, the CDR3 is TGTGCCAGCAGCTTAGAAGGGACCGGGACAAAGTCCGAGCAGTACTTC.

The chain links TRBV3-1 (or the pseudogene TRBV3-2) to TRBJ1-3, with no clear D. Per the germline V gene, CDR1 is LGHDT and CDR2 is YNNKEL (reference sequence). Trimming pared 1 base from V and 4 bases from J, leaving 8 bases between. The CDR3 is 14 residues long. CDR3 DNA: TGTGCCAGCAGCCAAGTTACGGGAGGAAACACCATATATTTT. It codes for CASSQVTGGNTIYF.

The V gene is TRBV3-1 (or the pseudogene TRBV3-2), the J gene TRBJ2-2, with 8 bases fitting TRBD1. The CDR3 has 15 amino acids. The V gene end was trimmed by 5 bases and the J gene end by 1 base; junction bases not matched to a gene: 3. Germline-derived CDR1 and CDR2 are LGHDT and YNNKEL (reference sequence). For the CDR3, the DNA is TGTGCCAGCAGCGCCGGGACAGGGAACACCGGGGAGCTGTTTTTT. It specifies CASSAGTGNTGELFF.

The chain has TRBV6-6 and TRBJ2-3; D may be TRBD2 (6 bases). The V and J ends lost 6 bases and 1 base respectively, with 8 bases between them. CDR1 and CDR2 from the germline V gene are MNHNY and SVGAGI (reference sequence). The CDR3 consists of 13 residues. The CDR3 loop is CASSRLGTDTQYF. The CDR3 DNA is TGTGCCAGCAGCCGACTAGGCACAGATACGCAGTATTTT.

The chain employs TRBV19 and TRBJ1-2; 8 bases are a match to TRBD1. With V trimmed by 8 bases and J by 1 base, 12 bases remained unmatched. From germline, CDR1 is LNHDA and CDR2 SQIVND (reference sequence). The CDR3 has 16 residues. The DNA for the CDR3 is TGTGCCAGTGGGGCGGACAGGGCCGGATTTAACTATGGCTACACCTTC. It is translated as CASGADRAGFNYGYTF. The whole variable domain, filled in from reference TRBV19 and TRBJ1-2, reads DGGITQSPKYLFRKEGQNVTLSCEQNLNHDAMYWYRQDPGQGLRLIYYSQIVNDFQKGDIAEGYSVSREKKESFPLTVTSAQKNPTAFYLCASGADRAGFNYGYTFGSGTRLTVV.

The V and J genes are TRBV28 and TRBJ1-5; 8 bases agree with TRBD1. In germline, CDR1 is MDHEN, CDR2 SYDVKM. There are 15 residues in the CDR3. V shed 5 bases and J 6 bases; nucleotides not matched to a gene: 9. CDR3 amino acids: CASSRADRVGQPQHF. DNA for the CDR3: TGTGCCAGCAGTCGCGCGGACAGGGTAGGTCAGCCCCAGCATTTT.

The CDR3 reads CASSPPRANEQFF. CDR3 DNA: TGTGCCAGCAGCCCCCCCCGCGCTAATGAGCAGTTCTTC. The chain carries TRBV13 and TRBJ2-1; no definite D call. The CDR3 has 13 residues. Germline loops: CDR1 PRHDT, CDR2 FYEKMQ (reference sequence). The germline V and J ends were trimmed by 5 bases and 7 bases, with 12 bases remaining between them.

The chain combines TRBV19 with TRBJ1-1; no reliable D call. From germline, CDR1 is LNHDA and CDR2 SQIVND (reference sequence). V lost 2 bases and J lost 0, with 16 bases in between. The CDR3 sequence is 17 residues long. CDR3 region: CASSIPPLQRMNTEAFF. CDR3 sequence (DNA): TGTGCCAGTAGTATACCCCCGTTGCAGCGGATGAACACTGAAGCTTTCTTT.

The genes are TRBV5-4 and TRBJ2-1; 15 nucleotides align to TRBD2. This CDR3 region has 16 residues. V was clipped by 3 bases and J by 10 bases; unmatched bases: 8. Germline V gives CDR1 SGHNT, CDR2 YYREEE (reference sequence). The CDR3 DNA is TGTGCCAGCAGCTACCCGGGACTAGCGGGAGGTGGGGAGCAGTTCTTC. Translation: CASSYPGLAGGGEQFF.